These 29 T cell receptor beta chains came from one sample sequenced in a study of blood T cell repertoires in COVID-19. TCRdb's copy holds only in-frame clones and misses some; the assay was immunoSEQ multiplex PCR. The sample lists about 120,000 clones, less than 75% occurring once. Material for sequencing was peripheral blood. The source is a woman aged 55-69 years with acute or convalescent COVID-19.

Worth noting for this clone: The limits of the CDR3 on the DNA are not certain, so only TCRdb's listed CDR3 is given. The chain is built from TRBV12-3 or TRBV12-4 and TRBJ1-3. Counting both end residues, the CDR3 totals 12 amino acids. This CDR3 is CASSSSRNTIYF.

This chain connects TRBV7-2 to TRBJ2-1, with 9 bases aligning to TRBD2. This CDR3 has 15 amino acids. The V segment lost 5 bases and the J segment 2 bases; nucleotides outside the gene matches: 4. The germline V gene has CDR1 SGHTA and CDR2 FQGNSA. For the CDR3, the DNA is TGTGCCAGCAGCGTTAGCGGGGGCCCCTACAATGAGCAGTTCTTC. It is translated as CASSVSGGPYNEQFF. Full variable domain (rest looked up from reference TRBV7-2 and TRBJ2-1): GAGVSQSPSNKVTEKGKDVELRCDPISGHTALYWYRQSLGQGLEFLIYFQGNSAPDKSGLPSDRFSAERTGGSVSTLTIQRTQQEDSAVYLCASSVSGGPYNEQFFGPGTRLTVL.

DNA for the CDR3: TGTGCCACCATAGGGGCTGGGAATAGCAATCAGCCCCAGCATTTT. Its protein is CATIGAGNSNQPQHF. The chain links TRBV28 to TRBJ1-5; D possibly corresponds to TRBD1 (5 bases). This CDR3 has 15 residues. Germline V lookup: CDR1 MDHEN, CDR2 SYDVKM. Trimming pared 10 bases from V and 0 bases from J, leaving 16 bases between.

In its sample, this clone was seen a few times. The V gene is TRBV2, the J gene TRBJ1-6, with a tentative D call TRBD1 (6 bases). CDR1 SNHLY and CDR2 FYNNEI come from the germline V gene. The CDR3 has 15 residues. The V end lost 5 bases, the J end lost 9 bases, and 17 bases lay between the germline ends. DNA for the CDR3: TGTGCCAGCAGTCTAAAACAGGGAGCGAGTTCACCCCTCCACTTT. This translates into CASSLKQGASSPLHF.

The CDR3 region is CASSLEATGGFSPLHF. The CDR3, as DNA: TGTGCCAGCAGCTTAGAAGCGACAGGGGGGTTCTCACCCCTCCACTTT. The rearrangement links TRBV11-2 to TRBJ1-6, with 9 bases fitting TRBD1. This CDR3 region has 16 residues. The J segment lost 10 bases and the V segment lost 0 bases, leaving 7 bases of the junction unmatched. Germline-derived CDR1 and CDR2 are SGHAT and FQNNGV.

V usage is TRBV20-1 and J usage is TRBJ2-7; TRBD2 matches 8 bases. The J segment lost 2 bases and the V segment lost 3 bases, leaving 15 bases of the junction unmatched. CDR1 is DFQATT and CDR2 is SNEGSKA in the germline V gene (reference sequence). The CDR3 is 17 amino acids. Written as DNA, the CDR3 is TGCAGTGCTAGTGATGTAGAATGGCGGGGGGCCGCCTACGAGCAGTACTTC. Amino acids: CSASDVEWRGAAYEQYF.

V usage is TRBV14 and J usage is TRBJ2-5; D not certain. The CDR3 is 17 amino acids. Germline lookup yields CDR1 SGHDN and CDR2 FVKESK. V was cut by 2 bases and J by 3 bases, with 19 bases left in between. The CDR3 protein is CASSQYAGLKAKETQYF. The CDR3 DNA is TGTGCCAGCAGCCAATATGCTGGGCTCAAAGCTAAAGAGACCCAGTACTTC.

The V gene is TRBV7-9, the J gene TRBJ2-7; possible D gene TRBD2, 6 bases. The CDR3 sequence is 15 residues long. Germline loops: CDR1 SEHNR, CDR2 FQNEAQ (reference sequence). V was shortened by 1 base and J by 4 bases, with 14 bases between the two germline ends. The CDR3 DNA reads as TGTGCCAGCAGCTTAGGAATGGGGGGAAAGTACGAGCAGTACTTC. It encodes CASSLGMGGKYEQYF.

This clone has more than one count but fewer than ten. CDR3 residues: CASTSRRLAGREREQYF. The CDR3 DNA follows: TGTGCCAGCACCTCTCGTCGACTAGCGGGGAGAGAACGCGAGCAGTACTTC. The genes are TRBV28 and TRBJ2-7, with 11 bases that match TRBD2. Trimming took 7 bases from V and 6 from J; bases not matched to a gene: 17. Per the germline V gene, CDR1 is MDHEN and CDR2 is SYDVKM. This CDR3 has 17 amino acids.

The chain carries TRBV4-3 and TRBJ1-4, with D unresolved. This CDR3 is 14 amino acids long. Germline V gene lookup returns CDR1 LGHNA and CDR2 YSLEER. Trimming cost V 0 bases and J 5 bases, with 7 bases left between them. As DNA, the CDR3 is TGCGCCAGCAGCCAAGACAGTACCAATGAAAAACTGTTTTTT. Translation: CASSQDSTNEKLFF.

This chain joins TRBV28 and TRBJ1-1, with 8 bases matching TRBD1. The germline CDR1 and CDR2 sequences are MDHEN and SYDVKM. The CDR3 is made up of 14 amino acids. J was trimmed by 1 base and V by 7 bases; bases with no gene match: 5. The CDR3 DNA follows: TGTGCCAGCAATCGACAGGGGCGGAACACTGAAGCTTTCTTT. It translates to CASNRQGRNTEAFF.

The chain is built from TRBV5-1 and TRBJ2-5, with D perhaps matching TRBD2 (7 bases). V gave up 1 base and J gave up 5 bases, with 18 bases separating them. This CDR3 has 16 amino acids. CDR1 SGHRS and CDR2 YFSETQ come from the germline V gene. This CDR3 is CASSLFSRGGKETQYF. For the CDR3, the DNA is TGCGCCAGCAGCTTGTTTTCTCGCGGGGGCAAGGAGACCCAGTACTTC.

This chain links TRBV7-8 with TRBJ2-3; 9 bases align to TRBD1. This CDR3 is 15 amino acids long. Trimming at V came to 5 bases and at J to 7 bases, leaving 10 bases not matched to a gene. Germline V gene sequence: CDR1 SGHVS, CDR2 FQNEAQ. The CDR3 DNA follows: TGTGCCAGCAGCCAACCGGGACAGGGTGCGAATACGCAGTATTTT. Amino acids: CASSQPGQGANTQYF.

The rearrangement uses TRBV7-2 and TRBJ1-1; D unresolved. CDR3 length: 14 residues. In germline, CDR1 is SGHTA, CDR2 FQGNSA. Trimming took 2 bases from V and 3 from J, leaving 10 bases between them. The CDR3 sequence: CASSLTGIYTEAFF. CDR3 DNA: TGTGCCAGCAGCTTAACGGGGATATACACTGAAGCTTTCTTT.

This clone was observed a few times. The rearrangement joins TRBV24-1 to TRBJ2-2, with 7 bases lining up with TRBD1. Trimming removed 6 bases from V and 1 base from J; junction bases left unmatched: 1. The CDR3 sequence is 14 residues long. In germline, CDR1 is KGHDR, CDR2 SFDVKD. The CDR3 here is CATSRDRNTGELFF. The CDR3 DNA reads TGTGCCACCAGTCGGGACAGGAACACCGGGGAGCTGTTTTTT.

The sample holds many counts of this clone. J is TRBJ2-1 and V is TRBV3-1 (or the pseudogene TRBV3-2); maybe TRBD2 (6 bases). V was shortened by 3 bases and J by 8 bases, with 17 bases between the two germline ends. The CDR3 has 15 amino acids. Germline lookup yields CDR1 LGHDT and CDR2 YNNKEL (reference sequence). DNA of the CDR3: TGTGCCAGCAGCCAGGGACTCATCAAAAGTCATGAGCAGTTCTTC. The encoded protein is CASSQGLIKSHEQFF.

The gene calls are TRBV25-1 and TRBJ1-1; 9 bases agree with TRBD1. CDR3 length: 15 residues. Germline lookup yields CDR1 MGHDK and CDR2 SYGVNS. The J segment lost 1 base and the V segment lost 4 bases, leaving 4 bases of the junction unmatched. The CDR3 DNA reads TGTGCCAGCAGTGCGTACAGGGGGCAGAACACTGAAGCTTTCTTT. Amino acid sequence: CASSAYRGQNTEAFF.

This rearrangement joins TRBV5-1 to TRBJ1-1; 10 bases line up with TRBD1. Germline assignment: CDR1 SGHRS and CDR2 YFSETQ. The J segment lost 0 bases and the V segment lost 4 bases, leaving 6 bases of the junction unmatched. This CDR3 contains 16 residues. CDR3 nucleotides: TGCGCCAGCAGCCCCTTGACAGGGGGCTTGAACACTGAAGCTTTCTTT. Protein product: CASSPLTGGLNTEAFF.

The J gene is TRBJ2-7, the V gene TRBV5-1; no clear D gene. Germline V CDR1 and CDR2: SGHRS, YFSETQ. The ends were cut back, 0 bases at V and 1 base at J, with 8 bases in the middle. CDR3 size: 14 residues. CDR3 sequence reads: CASSLDAGSYEQYF. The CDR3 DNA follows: TGCGCCAGCAGCTTGGACGCAGGATCCTACGAGCAGTACTTC.

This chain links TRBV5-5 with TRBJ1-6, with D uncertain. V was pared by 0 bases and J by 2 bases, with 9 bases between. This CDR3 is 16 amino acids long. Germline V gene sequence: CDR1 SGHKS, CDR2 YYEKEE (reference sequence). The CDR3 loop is CASSLVVSAYNSPLHF. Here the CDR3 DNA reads TGTGCCAGCAGCTTGGTGGTCAGCGCCTATAATTCACCCCTCCACTTT.

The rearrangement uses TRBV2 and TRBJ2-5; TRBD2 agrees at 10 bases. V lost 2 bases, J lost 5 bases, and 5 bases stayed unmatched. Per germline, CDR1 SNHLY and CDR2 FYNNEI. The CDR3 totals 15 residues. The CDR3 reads CASSERGLARETQYF. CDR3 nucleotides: TGTGCCAGCAGTGAACGGGGACTAGCGCGGGAGACCCAGTACTTC.

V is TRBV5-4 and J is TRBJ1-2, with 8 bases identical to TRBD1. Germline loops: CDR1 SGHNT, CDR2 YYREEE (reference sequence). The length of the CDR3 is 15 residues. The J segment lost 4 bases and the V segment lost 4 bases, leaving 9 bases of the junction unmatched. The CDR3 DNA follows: TGTGCCAGCAGCGGGGGGGCAGGGGGCAGCTATGGCTACACCTTC. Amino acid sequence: CASSGGAGGSYGYTF.

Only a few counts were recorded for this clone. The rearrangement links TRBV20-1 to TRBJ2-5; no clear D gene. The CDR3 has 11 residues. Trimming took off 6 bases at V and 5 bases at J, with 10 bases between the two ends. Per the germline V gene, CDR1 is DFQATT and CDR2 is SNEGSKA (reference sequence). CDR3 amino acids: CSAGPGETQYF. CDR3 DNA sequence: TGCAGTGCAGGCCCCGGGGAGACCCAGTACTTC.

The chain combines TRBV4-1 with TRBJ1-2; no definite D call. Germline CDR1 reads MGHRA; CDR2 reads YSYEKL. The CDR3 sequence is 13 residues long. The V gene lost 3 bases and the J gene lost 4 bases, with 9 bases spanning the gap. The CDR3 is CASSQSPIYGYTF. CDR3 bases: TGCGCCAGCAGCCAGAGCCCGATCTATGGCTACACCTTC.

Here the CDR3 DNA reads TGCGCCAGCAGCCCGGGACAGGGACGTGGCTACACCTTC. Translation: CASSPGQGRGYTF. The chain uses TRBV5-1 and TRBJ1-2; 9 positions match TRBD1. From germline, CDR1 is SGHRS and CDR2 YFSETQ. CDR3 size: 13 residues. V dropped 4 bases and J dropped 7; count of bases not matched to a gene: 5. Combining the CDR3 with reference TRBV5-1 and TRBJ1-2 gives the whole variable domain KAGVTQTPRYLIKTRGQQVTLSCSPISGHRSVSWYQQTPGQGLQFLFEYFSETQRNKGNFPGRFSGRQFSNSRSEMNVSTLELGDSALYLCASSPGQGRGYTFGSGTRLTVV.

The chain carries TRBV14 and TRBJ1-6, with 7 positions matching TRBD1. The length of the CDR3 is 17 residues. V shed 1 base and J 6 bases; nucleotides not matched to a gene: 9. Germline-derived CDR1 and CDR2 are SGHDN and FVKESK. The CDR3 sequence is CASSQVGRGRSNSPLHF. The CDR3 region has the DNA TGTGCCAGCAGCCAAGTGGGAAGGGGGCGTAGTAATTCACCCCTCCACTTT.

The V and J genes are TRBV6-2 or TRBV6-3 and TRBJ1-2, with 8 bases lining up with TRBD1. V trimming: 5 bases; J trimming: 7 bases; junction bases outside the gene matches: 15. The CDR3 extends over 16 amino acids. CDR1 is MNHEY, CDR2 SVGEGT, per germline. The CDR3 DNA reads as TGTGCCAGCAGTACGACAGGGACAGGCAGGATCCTTGGCTACACCTTC. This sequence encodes CASSTTGTGRILGYTF.

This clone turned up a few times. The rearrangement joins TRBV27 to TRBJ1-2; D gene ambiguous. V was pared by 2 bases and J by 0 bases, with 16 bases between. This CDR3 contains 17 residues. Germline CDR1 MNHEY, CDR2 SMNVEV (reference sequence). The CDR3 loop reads CASSLIARRGANYGYTF. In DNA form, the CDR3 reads TGTGCCAGCAGTTTAATTGCCCGGCGGGGAGCTAACTATGGCTACACCTTC.

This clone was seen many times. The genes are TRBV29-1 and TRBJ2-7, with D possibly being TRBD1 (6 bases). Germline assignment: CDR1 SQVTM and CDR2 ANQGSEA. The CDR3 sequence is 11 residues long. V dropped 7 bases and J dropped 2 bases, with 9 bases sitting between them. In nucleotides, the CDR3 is TGCAGCGCCCGGGACACCTACGAGCAGTACTTC. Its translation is CSARDTYEQYF.